This T cell receptor beta chain was sequenced for a study of identical twins. Trimming pared 0 bases from V and 0 bases from J, leaving 12 bases between. The CDR3 covers 17 residues. Germline V gene sequence: CDR1 SGHVS, CDR2 FNYEAQ. Each CDR3 protein is one row after TCRdb ran MiXCR on the 5' RACE reads. The sample contains some 710,000 distinct CDR3 sequences, around 6.1% of which appear only once. The chain has TRBV7-6 and TRBJ2-1; either TRBD1 or TRBD2 may supply D (5 bases each). The sample consisted of naive T cells sorted from blood. This clonotype was sampled from a man younger than 35 in good health. The CDR3 is CASSLAEGRTSYNEQFF. The CDR3 DNA is TGTGCCAGCAGCTTAGCCGAGGGACGGACCTCCTACAATGAGCAGTTCTTC.